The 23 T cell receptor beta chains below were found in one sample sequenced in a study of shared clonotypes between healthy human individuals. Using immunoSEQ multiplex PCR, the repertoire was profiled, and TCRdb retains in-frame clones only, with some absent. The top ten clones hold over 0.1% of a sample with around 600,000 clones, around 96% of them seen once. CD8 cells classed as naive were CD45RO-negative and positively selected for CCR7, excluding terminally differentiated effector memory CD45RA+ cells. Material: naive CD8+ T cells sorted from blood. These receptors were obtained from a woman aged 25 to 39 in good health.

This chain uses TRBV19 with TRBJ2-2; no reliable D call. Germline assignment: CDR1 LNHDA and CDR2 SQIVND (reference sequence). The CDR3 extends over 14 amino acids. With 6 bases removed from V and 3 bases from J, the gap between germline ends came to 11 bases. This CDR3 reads CASRNGQDTGELFF. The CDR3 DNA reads TGTGCCAGTAGAAACGGGCAAGACACCGGGGAGCTGTTTTTT.

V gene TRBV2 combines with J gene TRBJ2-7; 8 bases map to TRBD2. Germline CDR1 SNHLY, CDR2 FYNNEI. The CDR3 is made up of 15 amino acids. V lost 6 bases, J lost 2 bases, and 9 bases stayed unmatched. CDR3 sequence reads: CASRLGLAVTYEQYF. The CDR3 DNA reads TGTGCCAGCAGACTTGGACTAGCAGTTACCTACGAGCAGTACTTC.

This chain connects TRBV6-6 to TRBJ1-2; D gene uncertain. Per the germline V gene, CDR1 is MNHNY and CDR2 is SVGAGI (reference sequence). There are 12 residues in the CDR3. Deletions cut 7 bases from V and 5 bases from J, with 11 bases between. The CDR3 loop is CASMDGKYGYTF. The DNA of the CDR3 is TGTGCCAGCATGGACGGCAAATATGGCTACACCTTC.

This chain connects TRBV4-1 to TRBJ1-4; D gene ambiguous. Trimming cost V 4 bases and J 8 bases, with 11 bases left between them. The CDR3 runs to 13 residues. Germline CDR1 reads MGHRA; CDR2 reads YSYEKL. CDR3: CASSRGLEEKLFF. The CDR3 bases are TGCGCCAGCAGCCGCGGTTTGGAAGAAAAACTGTTTTTT.

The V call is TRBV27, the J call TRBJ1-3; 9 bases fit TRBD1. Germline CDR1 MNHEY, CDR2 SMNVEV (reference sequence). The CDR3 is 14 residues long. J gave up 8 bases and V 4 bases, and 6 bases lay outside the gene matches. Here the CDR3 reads CASSSTGGGDTIYF. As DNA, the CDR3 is TGTGCCAGCAGTTCCACAGGGGGCGGGGACACCATATATTTT.

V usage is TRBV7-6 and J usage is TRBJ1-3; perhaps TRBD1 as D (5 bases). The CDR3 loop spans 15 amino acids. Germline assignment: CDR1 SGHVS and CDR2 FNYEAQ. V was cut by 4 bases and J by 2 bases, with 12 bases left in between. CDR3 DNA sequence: TGTGCCAGCAGCTCCTGGGACGGAGCTGGAAACACCATATATTTT. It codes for CASSSWDGAGNTIYF.

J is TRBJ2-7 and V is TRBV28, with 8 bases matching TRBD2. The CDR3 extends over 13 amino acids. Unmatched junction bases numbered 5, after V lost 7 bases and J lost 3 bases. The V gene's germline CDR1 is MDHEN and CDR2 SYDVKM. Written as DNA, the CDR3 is TGTGCCAGCAAAGTGGCGGGAGGCTACGAGCAGTACTTC. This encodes CASKVAGGYEQYF.

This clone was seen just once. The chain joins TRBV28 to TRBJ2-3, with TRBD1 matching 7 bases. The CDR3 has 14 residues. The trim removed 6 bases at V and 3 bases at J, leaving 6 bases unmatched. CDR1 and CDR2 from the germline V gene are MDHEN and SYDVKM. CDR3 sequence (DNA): TGTGCCAGCAGACTGGGGACAGCTACAGATACGCAGTATTTT. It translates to CASRLGTATDTQYF.

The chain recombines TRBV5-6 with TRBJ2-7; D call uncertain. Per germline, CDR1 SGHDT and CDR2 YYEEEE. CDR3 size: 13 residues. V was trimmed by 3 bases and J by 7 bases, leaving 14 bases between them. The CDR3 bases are TGTGCCAGCAGCTCGTCCGTCGCTCGGGAGCAGTACTTC. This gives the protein CASSSSVAREQYF.

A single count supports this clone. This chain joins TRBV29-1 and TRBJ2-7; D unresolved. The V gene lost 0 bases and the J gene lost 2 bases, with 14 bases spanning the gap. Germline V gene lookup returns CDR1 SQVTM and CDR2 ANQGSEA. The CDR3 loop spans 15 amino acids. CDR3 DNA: TGCAGCGTTGAAGACGGTGGTTCGGCCACCTACGAGCAGTACTTC. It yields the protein CSVEDGGSATYEQYF.

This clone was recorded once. The CDR3, as DNA: TGTGCCAGCAGCTTGGGACTGGGAGGGAGAGATGGCTACACCTTC. This codes for CASSLGLGGRDGYTF. The chain links TRBV5-5 to TRBJ1-2; D gene unclear. Germline V gene data show CDR1 as SGHKS and CDR2 as YYEKEE (reference sequence). V was pared by 0 bases and J by 6 bases, with 15 bases between. This CDR3 spans 15 amino acids.

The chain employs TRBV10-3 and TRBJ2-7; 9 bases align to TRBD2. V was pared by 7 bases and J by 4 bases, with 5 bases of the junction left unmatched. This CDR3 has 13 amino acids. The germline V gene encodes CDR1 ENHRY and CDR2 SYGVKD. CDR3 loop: CAITASGEYEQYF. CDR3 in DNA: TGTGCCATCACGGCTAGCGGGGAGTACGAGCAGTACTTC.

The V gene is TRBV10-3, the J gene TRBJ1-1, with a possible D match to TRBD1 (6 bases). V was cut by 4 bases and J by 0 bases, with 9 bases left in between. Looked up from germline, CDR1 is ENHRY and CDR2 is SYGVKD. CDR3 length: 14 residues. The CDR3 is CAISGTDMNTEAFF. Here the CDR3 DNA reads TGTGCCATCAGTGGGACAGATATGAACACTGAAGCTTTCTTT.

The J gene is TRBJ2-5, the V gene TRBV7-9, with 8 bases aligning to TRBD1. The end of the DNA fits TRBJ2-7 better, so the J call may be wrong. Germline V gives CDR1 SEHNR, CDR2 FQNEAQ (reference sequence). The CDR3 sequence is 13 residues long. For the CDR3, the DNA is TGTGCCTCCGTGGCGGGACAGGACTACGAGCAGTACTTC. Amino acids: CASVAGQDYEQYF.

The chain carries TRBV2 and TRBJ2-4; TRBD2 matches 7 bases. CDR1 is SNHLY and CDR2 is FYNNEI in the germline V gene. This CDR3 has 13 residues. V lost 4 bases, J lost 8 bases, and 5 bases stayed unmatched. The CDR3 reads CASSVREIDIQYF. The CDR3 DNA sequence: TGTGCCAGCAGTGTGCGGGAGATCGACATTCAGTACTTC.

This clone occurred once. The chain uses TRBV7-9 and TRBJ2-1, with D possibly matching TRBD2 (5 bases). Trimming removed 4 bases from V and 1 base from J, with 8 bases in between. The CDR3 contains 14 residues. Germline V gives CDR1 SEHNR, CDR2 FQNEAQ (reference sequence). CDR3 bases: TGTGCCAGCAGCTCGACTAATTCCTACAATGAGCAGTTCTTC. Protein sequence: CASSSTNSYNEQFF.

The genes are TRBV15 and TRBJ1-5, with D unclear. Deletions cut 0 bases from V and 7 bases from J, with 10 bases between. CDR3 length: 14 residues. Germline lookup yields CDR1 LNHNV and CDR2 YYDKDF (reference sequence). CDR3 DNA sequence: TGTGCCACCAGCAGAGAAGGTTCAGAACAGCCCCAGCATTTT. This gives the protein CATSREGSEQPQHF.

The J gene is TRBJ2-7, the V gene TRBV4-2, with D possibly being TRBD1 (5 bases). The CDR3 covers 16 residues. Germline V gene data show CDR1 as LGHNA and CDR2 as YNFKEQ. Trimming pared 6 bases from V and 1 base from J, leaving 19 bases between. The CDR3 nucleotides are TGTGCCAGCAGTCCAGTGCCCCAGGGTCGGTCCTACGAGCAGTACTTC. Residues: CASSPVPQGRSYEQYF.

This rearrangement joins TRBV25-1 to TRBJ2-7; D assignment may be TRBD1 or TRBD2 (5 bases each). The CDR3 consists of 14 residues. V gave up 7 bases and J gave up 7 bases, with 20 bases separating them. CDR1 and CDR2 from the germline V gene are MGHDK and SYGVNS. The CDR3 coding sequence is TGTGCCAGCACTAGACATGAAGATGGGGGTGAGCAGTACTTC. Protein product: CASTRHEDGGEQYF.

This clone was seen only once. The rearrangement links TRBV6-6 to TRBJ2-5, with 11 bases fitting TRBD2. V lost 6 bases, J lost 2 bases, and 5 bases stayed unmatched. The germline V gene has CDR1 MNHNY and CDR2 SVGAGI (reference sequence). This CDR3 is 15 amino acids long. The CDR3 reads CASSRTSGPQETQYF. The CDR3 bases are TGTGCCAGCAGCCGGACTAGCGGGCCACAAGAGACCCAGTACTTC.

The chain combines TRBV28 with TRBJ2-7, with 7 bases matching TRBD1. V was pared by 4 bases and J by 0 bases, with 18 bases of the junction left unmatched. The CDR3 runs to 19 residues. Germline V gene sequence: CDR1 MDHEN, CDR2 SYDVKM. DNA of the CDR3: TGTGCCAGCAGTTCCCCGTCTACGTACCGGGACAGCCACTCCTACGAGCAGTACTTC. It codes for CASSSPSTYRDSHSYEQYF.

For the CDR3, the DNA is TGTGCCAGCAGTTTCGGTACCCTGGGGCGTCGCACTGAAGCTTTCTTT. It codes for CASSFGTLGRRTEAFF. This rearrangement joins TRBV6-5 to TRBJ1-1, with D possibly being TRBD1 (5 bases). The germline gives CDR1 MNHEY, CDR2 SVGAGI. V was shortened by 4 bases and J by 4 bases, with 19 bases between the two germline ends. This CDR3 comprises 16 residues.

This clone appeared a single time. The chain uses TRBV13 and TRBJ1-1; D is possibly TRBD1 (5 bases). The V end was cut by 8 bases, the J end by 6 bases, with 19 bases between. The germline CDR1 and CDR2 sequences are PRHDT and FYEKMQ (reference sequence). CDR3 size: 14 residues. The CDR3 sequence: CASSREGRVSEAFF. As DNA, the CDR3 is TGTGCCAGCTCCCGGGAGGGGCGCGTTTCTGAAGCTTTCTTT.